This paragraph covers one T cell receptor (beta chain) sequence. This record belongs to a study of blood T cell repertoires in COVID-19. At the level of the study: Researchers got acute and convalescent COVID-19 samples from the United States, Italy and Spain.

Profiled with immunoSEQ multiplex PCR; TCRdb holds only in-frame clones, not every one. The sample holds 200,000 to 300,000 clones, 86% seen once. V lost 3 bases to trimming and J lost 1 base; unmatched junction nucleotides: 26. Germline V gives CDR1 SGHVS, CDR2 FQNEAQ. CDR3 length equals 22 residues. This rearrangement joins TRBV7-8 to TRBJ1-2; 7 positions match TRBD1. The material sequenced was peripheral blood. The source of this sequence is a man aged 30 to 39 with active or convalescent COVID-19. For the CDR3, the DNA is TGTGCCAGCAGCTTCGCCTTATCGACCACCCGGGACAGCAACAAGTTTAACTATGGCTACACCTTC. It is translated as CASSFALSTTRDSNKFNYGYTF.